This T cell receptor beta chain derives from a study of T cell clonality in common variable immunodeficiency. Notes on the study in general: Fewer deletions and N-nucleotide insertions were reportedly seen in common variable immunodeficiency TCR beta sequences. CVID subjects had higher TCRbeta clonality than healthy controls, most marked in about a third. Patient heterogeneity in the CVID cohort limited correlations between repertoire features and clinical complications.

Sequencing used immunoSEQ multiplex PCR; TCRdb keeps in-frame clones, though not all of them. The data show more than 35,000 clones, with none appearing a single time. Germline-derived CDR1 and CDR2 are SGHTS and YDEGEE. J lost 4 bases, V lost 0 bases, and 4 bases had no gene match. The CDR3 has 15 amino acids. This clone was counted ten times or more. Antigen unknown. The CDR3 extends 3 residues past the end of the read, so its final part is completed from the germline J gene. The receptor was isolated from a person aged 18 to 75 in good health. The sequencing sample was made of peripheral blood mononuclear cells. The rearrangement joins TRBV5-8 to TRBJ1-5; TRBD1 agrees at 7 bases. CDR3 in amino acids: CASSLAGTVNQPQHF. Partial CDR3 DNA: TGTGCCAGCAGCTTGGCCGGGACAGTTAATCAGCCC.